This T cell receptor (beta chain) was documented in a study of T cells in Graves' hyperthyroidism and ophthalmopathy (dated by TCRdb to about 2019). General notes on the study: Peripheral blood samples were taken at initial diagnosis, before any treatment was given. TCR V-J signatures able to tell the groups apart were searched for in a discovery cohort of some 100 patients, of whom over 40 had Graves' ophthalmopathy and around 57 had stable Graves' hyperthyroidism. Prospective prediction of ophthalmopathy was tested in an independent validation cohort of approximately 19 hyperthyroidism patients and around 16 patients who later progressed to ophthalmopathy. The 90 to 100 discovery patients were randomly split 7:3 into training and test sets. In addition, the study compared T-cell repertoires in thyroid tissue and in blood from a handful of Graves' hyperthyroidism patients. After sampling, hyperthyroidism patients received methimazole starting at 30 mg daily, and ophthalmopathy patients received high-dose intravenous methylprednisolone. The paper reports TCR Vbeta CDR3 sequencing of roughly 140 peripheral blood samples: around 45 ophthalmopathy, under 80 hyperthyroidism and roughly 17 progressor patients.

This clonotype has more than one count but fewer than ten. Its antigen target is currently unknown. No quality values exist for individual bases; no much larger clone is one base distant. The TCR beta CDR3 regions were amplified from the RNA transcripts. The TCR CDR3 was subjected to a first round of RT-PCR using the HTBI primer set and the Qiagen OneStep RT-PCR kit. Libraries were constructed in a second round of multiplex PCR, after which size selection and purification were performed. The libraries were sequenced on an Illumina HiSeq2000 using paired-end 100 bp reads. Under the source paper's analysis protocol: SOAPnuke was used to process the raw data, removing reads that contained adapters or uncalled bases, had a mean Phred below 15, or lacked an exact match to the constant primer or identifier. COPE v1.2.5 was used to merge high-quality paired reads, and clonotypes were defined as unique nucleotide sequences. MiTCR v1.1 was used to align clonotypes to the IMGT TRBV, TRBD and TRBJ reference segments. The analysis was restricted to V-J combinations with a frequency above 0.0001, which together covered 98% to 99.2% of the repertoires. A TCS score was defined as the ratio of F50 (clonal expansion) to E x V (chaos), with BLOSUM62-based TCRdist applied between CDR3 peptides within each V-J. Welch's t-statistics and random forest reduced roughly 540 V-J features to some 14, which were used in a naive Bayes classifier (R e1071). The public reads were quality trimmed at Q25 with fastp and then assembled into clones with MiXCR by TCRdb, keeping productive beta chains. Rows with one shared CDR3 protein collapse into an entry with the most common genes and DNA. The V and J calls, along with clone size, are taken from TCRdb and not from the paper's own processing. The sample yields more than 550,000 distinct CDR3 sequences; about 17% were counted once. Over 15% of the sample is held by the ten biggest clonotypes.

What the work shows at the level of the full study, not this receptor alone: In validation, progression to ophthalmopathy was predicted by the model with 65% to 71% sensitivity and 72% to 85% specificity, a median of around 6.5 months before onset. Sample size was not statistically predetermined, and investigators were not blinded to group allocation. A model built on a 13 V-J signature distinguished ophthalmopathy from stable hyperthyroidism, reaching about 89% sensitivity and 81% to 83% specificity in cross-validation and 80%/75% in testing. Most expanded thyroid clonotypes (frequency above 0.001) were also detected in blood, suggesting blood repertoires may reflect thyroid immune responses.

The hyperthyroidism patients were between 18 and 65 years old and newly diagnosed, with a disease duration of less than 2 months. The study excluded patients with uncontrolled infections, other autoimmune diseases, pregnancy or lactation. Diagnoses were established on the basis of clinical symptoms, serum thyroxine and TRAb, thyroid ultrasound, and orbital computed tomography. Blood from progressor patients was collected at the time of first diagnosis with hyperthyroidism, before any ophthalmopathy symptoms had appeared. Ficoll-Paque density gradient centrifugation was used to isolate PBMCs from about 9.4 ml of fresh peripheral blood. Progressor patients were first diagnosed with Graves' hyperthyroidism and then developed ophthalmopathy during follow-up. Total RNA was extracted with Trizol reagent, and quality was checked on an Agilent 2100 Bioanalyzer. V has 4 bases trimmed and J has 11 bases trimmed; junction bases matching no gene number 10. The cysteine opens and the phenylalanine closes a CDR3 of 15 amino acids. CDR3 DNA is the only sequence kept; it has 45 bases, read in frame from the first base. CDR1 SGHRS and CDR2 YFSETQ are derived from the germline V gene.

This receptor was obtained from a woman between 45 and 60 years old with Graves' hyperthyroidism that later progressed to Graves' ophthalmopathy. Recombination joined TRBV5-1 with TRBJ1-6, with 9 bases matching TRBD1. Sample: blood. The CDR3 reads CASSPGTGLGPPLHF. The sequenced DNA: TGCGCCAGCAGCCCCGGGACAGGGTTGGGTCCACCCCTCCACTTT.